The rows below give T cell receptor beta chains drawn from one sample of a study of Ad26.COV2.S vaccination and SARS-CoV-2 variants. Only in-frame clones appear in the TCRdb table, and some are missing; sequencing was by immunoSEQ multiplex PCR. The sample carries 400,000 or so clones, approximately 90% recorded once. The sample consisted of peripheral blood, taken in a trial of Ad26.COV2.S vaccine versus placebo. The receptor set was obtained from a person aged 18-65 years who received the Ad26.COV2.S COVID-19 vaccine or a placebo. Both conserved end residues are part of each CDR3. D genes are given only for firm matches. A row's size may be missing; if present it is once, few, many or a size class.

V	D	size	J	CDR3	DNA
TRBV11-2	.	.	TRBJ1-6	CASSNIGPLHF	TGTGCCAGCAGCAACATAGGACCCCTCCACTTT
TRBV7-9	.	.	TRBJ1-6	CASSLIGGESYSPLHF	TGTGCCAGCAGTCTCATAGGCGGGGAGAGTTACTCACCCCTCCACTTT
TRBV2	TRBD1	.	TRBJ1-1	CASGTVENTEAFF	TGTGCCAGCGGGACAGTTGAGAACACTGAAGCTTTCTTT
TRBV7-2	.	.	TRBJ1-1	CASSLRVGVNTEAFF	TGTGCCAGCAGCTTAAGGGTGGGTGTGAACACTGAAGCTTTCTTT
TRBV25-1	TRBD2	.	TRBJ2-5	CASNAGGQETQYF	TGTGCCAGTAACGCGGGGGGACAAGAGACCCAGTACTTC
TRBV19	.	.	TRBJ2-1	CASRTGTLTGSEQFF	TGTGCCAGTAGGACCGGTACACTAACAGGGTCTGAGCAGTTCTTC
TRBV13	.	.	TRBJ1-5	CASSPRGNQPQHF	TGTGCCAGCAGCCCTAGGGGAAATCAGCCCCAGCATTTT
TRBV3-1/TRBV3-2	.	.	TRBJ1-1	CASSRGNTEAFF	TGTGCCAGCTCCCGGGGAAACACTGAAGCTTTCTTT
TRBV7-9	.	.	TRBJ2-7	CASSPTGTYEQYF	TGTGCCAGCAGCCCAACAGGGACCTACGAGCAGTACTTC
TRBV4-3	TRBD2	.	TRBJ2-3	CASSQDTSADTQYF	TGCGCCAGCAGCCAAGACACTAGCGCAGATACGCAGTATTTT
TRBV7-6	.	.	TRBJ1-4	CASSQEGEDEKLFF	TGTGCCAGCAGCCAAGAGGGGGAGGACGAAAAACTGTTTTTT
TRBV25-1	.	.	TRBJ2-7	CASRGTATYEQYF	TGTGCCAGCAGAGGGACGGCCACCTACGAGCAGTACTTC
TRBV5-1	.	.	TRBJ1-1	CASSLAGAENTEAFF	TGCGCCAGCAGCTTGGCCGGGGCGGAGAACACTGAAGCTTTCTTT
TRBV19	.	.	TRBJ1-1	CASSISGLNTEAFF	TGTGCCAGTAGTATTTCGGGACTGAACACTGAAGCTTTCTTT
TRBV15	.	many	TRBJ2-2	CATSRDPRATGELFF	TGTGCCACCAGCAGAGATCCCAGGGCGACCGGGGAGCTGTTTTTT
TRBV9	.	once	TRBJ1-2	CASSPQWEWGYGYTF	TGTGCCAGCAGCCCCCAATGGGAATGGGGCTATGGCTACACCTTC
TRBV6-1	.	.	TRBJ1-1	CASSDSRNTEAFF	TGTGCCAGCAGTGACAGCAGAAACACTGAAGCTTTCTTT
TRBV5-4	.	.	TRBJ1-1	CASRTHGEVVNEAFF	TGTGCCAGCAGGACCCATGGGGAGGTAGTCAATGAAGCTTTCTTT
TRBV6-2/TRBV6-3	.	.	TRBJ2-3	CASSRLQGGGTDTQYF	TGTGCCAGCAGTCGACTACAGGGTGGTGGGACAGATACGCAGTATTTT
TRBV6-5	TRBD1	.	TRBJ2-7	CASSSGTGVSYEQYF	TGTGCCAGCAGTTCCGGGACAGGGGTTTCCTACGAGCAGTACTTC
TRBV12-3/TRBV12-4	.	.	TRBJ1-1	CASSENTEAFF	TGTGCCAGCAGCGAAAACACTGAAGCTTTCTTT
TRBV29-1	.	.	TRBJ1-2	CSVAGEDGYTF	TGCAGCGTTGCAGGGGAGGACGGCTACACCTTC
TRBV11-2	TRBD2	.	TRBJ2-1	CASSFAAGGLWEQFF	TGTGCCAGCAGCTTTGCAGCGGGGGGGCTGTGGGAGCAGTTCTTC
TRBV5-1	.	.	TRBJ1-1	CASSLMLNTEAFF	TGCGCCAGCAGCTTGATGTTGAACACTGAAGCTTTCTTT
TRBV15	TRBD1	.	TRBJ1-2	CATSRGQWRDGYTF	TGTGCCACCAGCAGGGGACAGTGGAGGGATGGCTACACCTTC
TRBV6-1	TRBD2	.	TRBJ2-7	CASSEKREVGQYF	TGTGCCAGCAGTGAGAAGCGGGAGGTGGGGCAGTACTTC
TRBV5-4	.	once	TRBJ1-2	CASSLEVSSDGYTF	TGTGCCAGCAGCTTGGAAGTTTCTAGCGATGGCTACACCTTC
TRBV9	.	.	TRBJ1-1	CASSVGAQDEAFF	TGTGCCAGCAGCGTAGGAGCCCAGGATGAAGCTTTCTTT
TRBV7-2	.	.	TRBJ2-5	CASSFLGLQETQYF	TGTGCCAGCAGCTTTCTGGGTTTACAAGAGACCCAGTACTTC
TRBV5-5	.	few	TRBJ2-6	CASSLGKLRSGANVLTF	TGTGCCAGCAGCTTGGGGAAGCTCCGCTCTGGGGCCAACGTCCTGACTTTC
TRBV18	.	.	TRBJ2-1	CASSLTGTQGNEQFF	TGTGCCAGCTCACTAACCGGGACTCAAGGGAATGAGCAGTTCTTC
TRBV7-2	TRBD1	.	TRBJ2-3	CASSAGTGGTDTQYF	TGTGCCAGCAGCGCCGGGACAGGGGGCACAGATACGCAGTATTTT
TRBV3-1/TRBV3-2	.	.	TRBJ2-7	CASSQGVYEQYF	TGTGCCAGCAGCCAAGGCGTCTACGAGCAGTACTTC
TRBV19	TRBD2	.	TRBJ2-1	CASKSASGANEQFF	TGTGCCAGTAAATCGGCTAGCGGGGCGAATGAGCAGTTCTTC
TRBV11-2	.	.	TRBJ2-3	CASSRRLDGFETDTQYF	TGTGCCAGCTCCCGGCGGCTAGACGGGTTTGAGACAGATACGCAGTATTTT
TRBV6-5	TRBD1	.	TRBJ2-7	CASSYGTGPYEQYF	TGTGCCAGCAGTTACGGGACAGGTCCCTACGAGCAGTACTTC
TRBV11-2	TRBD2	.	TRBJ2-5	CASSPQAGGEETQYF	TGTGCCAGCAGCCCCCAGGCGGGGGGCGAAGAGACCCAGTACTTC
TRBV25-1	.	.	TRBJ1-2	CASSELGKGTGDGYTF	TGTGCCAGCAGTGAATTGGGTAAAGGAACGGGTGATGGCTACACCTTC
TRBV4-2	TRBD2	.	TRBJ2-7	CASSQLAGGVSSYEQYF	TGTGCCAGCAGCCAACTAGCGGGAGGTGTAAGCTCCTACGAGCAGTACTTC
TRBV5-4	.	.	TRBJ1-2	CASSLGQVNYGYTF	TGTGCCAGCAGCTTGGGTCAGGTTAACTATGGCTACACCTTC
TRBV15	TRBD1	.	TRBJ1-4	CATSRVGQGFNEKLFF	TGTGCCACCAGCAGAGTGGGACAGGGGTTCAATGAAAAACTGTTTTTT
TRBV6-1	.	many	TRBJ2-2	CASSDDGTGELFF	TGTGCCAGCAGTGATGATGGCACCGGGGAGCTGTTTTTT
TRBV6-6	.	.	TRBJ2-3	CASSYGGNEEDTQYF	TGTGCCAGCAGTTACGGGGGGAATGAAGAAGATACGCAGTATTTT
TRBV6-2/TRBV6-3	.	.	TRBJ1-5	CASSYFSNQPQHF	TGTGCCAGCAGTTATTTTAGCAATCAGCCCCAGCATTTT
TRBV10-3	.	.	TRBJ2-1	CAITGALNEQFF	TGTGCCATCACAGGGGCATTGAATGAGCAGTTCTTC
TRBV5-1	TRBD1	.	TRBJ1-4	CASSLSYRDRGEKLFF	TGCGCCAGCAGCTTGTCCTACCGGGACAGGGGTGAAAAACTGTTTTTT
TRBV7-6	TRBD1	.	TRBJ2-6	CASSLGFWRTGYSGANVLTF	TGTGCCAGCAGCTTAGGGTTCTGGAGGACAGGGTACTCTGGGGCCAACGTCCTGACTTTC
TRBV27	.	.	TRBJ2-2	CASRKGQSTGELFF	TGTGCCAGCAGGAAGGGTCAGAGCACCGGGGAGCTGTTTTTT
TRBV4-2	.	once	TRBJ2-7	CASSPLGGGYEQYF	TGTGCCAGCAGCCCCTTGGGGGGCGGGTACGAGCAGTACTTC
TRBV5-4	.	.	TRBJ2-5	CASRGGDHGPETQYF	TGTGCCAGCAGGGGCGGGGACCATGGGCCGGAGACCCAGTACTTC